The rows below give T cell receptor beta chains drawn from one sample of a study of monozygotic twins with inflammatory bowel disease. TCRdb re-analyzed the 5' RACE reads; it lists each CDR3 protein once, without DNA. The listing records under 350,000 distinct CDR3 sequences. Input material: blood. The receptors derive from a human donor with ulcerative colitis or Crohn's disease, or a healthy co-twin of an affected twin (not recorded which). The CDR3 runs from the conserved cysteine through the conserved F or W.

j_gene | v_gene | CDR3aa
TRBJ1-5 | TRBV12-3/TRBV12-4 | CASSFVGRPNQPQHF
TRBJ2-3 | TRBV27 | CASSSGLALVYRATDTQYF
TRBJ2-1 | TRBV28 | CASSLRTGEQFF
TRBJ1-6 | TRBV7-8 | CASSYGQADNSPLHF
TRBJ2-3 | TRBV9 | CASSVDPYTDTQYF
TRBJ2-1 | TRBV6-5 | CASNLPQVRSYNEQFF
TRBJ2-2 | TRBV27 | CASSLSSRGTWDTGELFF
TRBJ2-1 | TRBV2 | CASRRDGYNEQFF
TRBJ2-5 | TRBV10-2 | CASTGTPEETQYF
TRBJ2-3 | TRBV20-1 | CSASKQGLSADTQYF
TRBJ2-7 | TRBV3-1 | CASSQLGGIYEQYF
TRBJ2-5 | TRBV7-2 | CASSLTSGGFQETQYF
TRBJ2-5 | TRBV6-1 | CASSEWATQYF
TRBJ2-1 | TRBV7-3 | CASSNGRGLLNEQFF
TRBJ2-1 | TRBV12-3/TRBV12-4 | CASTLDSASEQFF
TRBJ2-5 | TRBV20-1 | CSARSQRQWQETQYF